This T cell receptor (beta chain) comes out of a study of Graves' ophthalmopathy and Graves' hyperthyroidism. Findings and caveats of the study: A 13-signature model separated ophthalmopathy from stable hyperthyroidism, reaching around 88% sensitivity and approximately 81% specificity cross-validated.

V gave up 0 bases and J gave up 4 bases, with 14 bases separating them. Germline CDR1 SGDLS, CDR2 YYNGEE. The CDR3 sequence is 15 residues long. Hyperthyroidism was considered stable when no ophthalmopathy appeared within 18 months of follow-up. This clonotype was seen many times. The antigen remains undetermined. RNA transcripts yielded amplified TCR beta CDR3 regions. Second-round multiplex PCR followed a first-round RT-PCR using HTBI primers. TCRdb re-analysed the multiplex PCR reads in MiXCR, keeping a single row per CDR3 protein. The sample contains around 400,000 distinct CDR3 sequences, roughly 21% of which appear only once.

The specimen was peripheral blood. The sequence was obtained from a woman aged 18-29 years with stable Graves' hyperthyroidism. The chain joins TRBV9 to TRBJ2-7; a possible D gene is TRBD2 (6 bases). The CDR3 bases are TGTGCCAGCAGCGTAGAGGGGACTCAACATTACGAGCAGTACTTC. Translation gives CASSVEGTQHYEQYF.